The 28 T cell receptor beta chains reported below all come from one sample, sequenced in a study of cytomegalovirus exposure and HLA in healthy donors. PCR amplification relied on 60 Vbeta primers (plus 13 Jbeta primers). The data were produced by immunoSEQ multiplex PCR, yet TCRdb's version contains in-frame clones alone and is incomplete. The sample records 100,000 to 120,000 clones, around 79% being singletons. Sequencing was done on a sample of PBMCs. The receptors come from a woman in her twenties or thirties in good health and CMV-seronegative.

The rearrangement links TRBV6-1 to TRBJ2-7; the match to TRBD1 covers 7 bases. The V gene's germline CDR1 is MNHNS and CDR2 SASEGT. The trim removed 8 bases at V and 3 bases at J, leaving 4 bases unmatched. This CDR3 spans 12 amino acids. This chain's CDR3 is CASRDRLYEQYF. The CDR3 nucleotides read TGTGCCAGCCGGGACAGACTCTACGAGCAGTACTTC.

There are a few counts of this clone. The CDR3 DNA follows: TGTGCCAGCAGTTTAGACAGCTCCTATAATTCACCCCTCCACTTT. This sequence encodes CASSLDSSYNSPLHF. The chain joins TRBV6-5 to TRBJ1-6; D might be TRBD1 (5 bases). The V and J ends lost 4 bases and 0 bases respectively, with 7 bases between them. Germline assignment: CDR1 MNHEY and CDR2 SVGAGI. The CDR3 is made up of 15 amino acids.

The chain uses TRBV7-9 and TRBJ2-7; 10 bases agree with TRBD2. CDR1 and CDR2 (germline): SEHNR, FQNEAQ (reference sequence). The CDR3 contains 15 residues. Trimming cost V 2 bases and J 0 bases; bases outside gene matches: 1. The CDR3 nucleotides read TGTGCCAGCAGCTTATTAGCGGGAGGCTCCTACGAGCAGTACTTC. Its translation is CASSLLAGGSYEQYF.

This clone was counted a few times. The chain uses TRBV11-1 and TRBJ1-6; D unresolved. This CDR3 region has 13 residues. The V end lost 5 bases, the J end lost 6 bases, and 8 bases lay between the germline ends. Germline V gene lookup returns CDR1 SGHAT and CDR2 FQDESV (reference sequence). CDR3 residues: CASSPKINSPLHF. DNA of the CDR3: TGTGCCAGCAGCCCTAAGATTAATTCACCCCTCCACTTT. The entire variable domain, with the rest obtained from reference TRBV11-1 and TRBJ1-6, is as follows: EAEVAQSPRYKITEKSQAVAFWCDPISGHATLYWYRQILGQGPELLVQFQDESVVDDSQLPKDRFSAERLKGVDSTLKIQPAELGDSAMYLCASSPKINSPLHFGNGTRLTVT.

The chain couples TRBV7-3 to TRBJ2-7; perhaps TRBD1 as D (6 bases). The CDR3 contains 13 residues. Trimming took 4 bases from V and 4 from J, leaving 11 bases between them. Per the germline V gene, CDR1 is SGHTA and CDR2 is FQGTGA. CDR3 in amino acids: CASSSFDRYEQYF. The CDR3 nucleotides read TGTGCCAGCAGCTCGTTCGACAGGTACGAGCAGTACTTC.

V usage is TRBV6-5 and J usage is TRBJ1-4, with TRBD1 matching over 9 bases. Germline V lookup: CDR1 MNHEY, CDR2 SVGAGI. The junction had 8 bases not matched to a gene; V was cut back by 7 bases and J by 8 bases. The length of the CDR3 is 14 residues. CDR3 protein: CASTPDRGGEKLFF. Here the CDR3 DNA reads TGTGCCAGCACCCCGGACAGGGGCGGAGAAAAACTGTTTTTT.

The chain combines TRBV10-3 with TRBJ1-2, with D possibly being TRBD1 (6 bases). The CDR3 loop spans 15 amino acids. The ends were cut back, 6 bases at V and 1 base at J, with 15 bases in the middle. Germline-derived CDR1 and CDR2 are ENHRY and SYGVKD. The CDR3 region has the DNA TGTGCCATCAGCCTTCCCCCAGGGGTTAACTATGGCTACACCTTC. This sequence encodes CAISLPPGVNYGYTF.

The genes are TRBV13 and TRBJ2-7; D might be TRBD2 (5 bases). Germline V CDR1 and CDR2: PRHDT, FYEKMQ (reference sequence). The CDR3 has 14 amino acids. Trimming took off 3 bases at V and 0 bases at J, with 9 bases between the two ends. The CDR3 DNA follows: TGTGCCAGCAGCTTCGGGGAATACTCCTACGAGCAGTACTTC. Translated: CASSFGEYSYEQYF.

V is TRBV28 and J is TRBJ2-7, with D perhaps matching TRBD2 (5 bases). The CDR3 spans 15 residues. The V gene lost 4 bases and the J gene lost 2 bases, with 15 bases spanning the gap. The germline CDR1 and CDR2 sequences are MDHEN and SYDVKM. CDR3 in DNA: TGTGCCAGCAGTTCCAGTGAAAGCGGTACCTACGAGCAGTACTTC. Translating it yields CASSSSESGTYEQYF.

This clone has only one observation. The V gene is TRBV11-3, the J gene TRBJ2-1; possible D gene TRBD2, 6 bases. Deletions cut 5 bases from V and 5 bases from J, with 10 bases between. The CDR3 sequence is 13 residues long. Germline CDR1 is SGHNT and CDR2 is YENEEA. The CDR3 region has the DNA TGTGCCAGCAGCCGGGACTTAGACAATGAGCAGTTCTTC. It encodes CASSRDLDNEQFF.

The gene calls are TRBV5-4 and TRBJ2-1, with a possible D match to TRBD2 (5 bases). The V and J ends lost 0 bases and 10 bases respectively, with 8 bases between them. Germline lookup yields CDR1 SGHNT and CDR2 YYREEE (reference sequence). The CDR3 has 12 amino acids. CDR3 amino acids: CASSLGLTEQFF. CDR3 sequence (DNA): TGTGCCAGCAGCTTGGGACTAACAGAGCAGTTCTTC.

In this sample, this clone turned up a few times. The chain employs TRBV6-5 and TRBJ1-5; possibly TRBD1 for D (5 bases). In germline, CDR1 is MNHEY, CDR2 SVGAGI. Deletions cut 5 bases from V and 0 bases from J, with 11 bases between. The CDR3 has 15 residues. CDR3 in DNA: TGTGCCAGCAGTCCCAGGGTCCCTAGCAATCAGCCCCAGCATTTT. Amino acid sequence: CASSPRVPSNQPQHF.

The chain combines TRBV14 with TRBJ2-1; 7 positions match TRBD2. The CDR3 loop spans 16 amino acids. CDR1 and CDR2 (germline): SGHDN, FVKESK. The trim removed 0 bases at V and 9 bases at J, leaving 11 bases unmatched. This CDR3 is CASSQDSGVGGSEQFF. DNA for the CDR3: TGTGCCAGCAGCCAAGATTCAGGAGTCGGGGGGTCTGAGCAGTTCTTC.

The V call is TRBV27, the J call TRBJ2-5; D not resolved. Trimming removed 1 base at V and 2 bases at J, with 8 bases between. This CDR3 spans 14 amino acids. Germline loops: CDR1 MNHEY, CDR2 SMNVEV (reference sequence). The CDR3 DNA follows: TGTGCCAGCAGTTTATTGGGCAGACAAGAGACCCAGTACTTC. It codes for CASSLLGRQETQYF.

J is TRBJ2-7 and V is TRBV4-1; TRBD1 is a possible D gene (5 bases). Germline CDR1 is MGHRA and CDR2 is YSYEKL. V was cut by 3 bases and J by 2 bases, with 14 bases left in between. CDR3 size: 15 residues. The CDR3 loop is CASSQGLGEAYEQYF. CDR3 DNA: TGCGCCAGCAGCCAGGGCCTAGGGGAAGCCTACGAGCAGTACTTC.

The CDR3 region has the DNA TGTGCCAGTAGTGTCGGGAAATCCACTGAAGCTTTCTTT. It translates to CASSVGKSTEAFF. The chain carries TRBV19 and TRBJ1-1; D remains unclear. Germline V gene data show CDR1 as LNHDA and CDR2 as SQIVND (reference sequence). The V and J ends lost 5 bases and 4 bases respectively, with 11 bases between them. The CDR3 loop spans 13 amino acids.

The rearrangement uses TRBV5-8 and TRBJ1-1; 8 bases map to TRBD1. This CDR3 contains 13 residues. The V gene end was trimmed by 5 bases and the J gene end by 5 bases; junction bases not matched to a gene: 5. Germline CDR1 SGHTS, CDR2 YDEGEE. CDR3 nucleotides: TGTGCCAGCAGACGGGACAGGCGGACTGAAGCTTTCTTT. It is translated as CASRRDRRTEAFF. The full variable domain, its missing parts supplied by reference TRBV5-8 and TRBJ1-1, is EAGVTQSPTHLIKTRGQQATLRCSPISGHTSVYWYQQALGLGLQFLLWYDEGEERNRGNFPPRFSGRQFPNYSSELNVNALELEDSALYLCASRRDRRTEAFFGQGTRLTVV.

This clone was recorded a few times. The chain joins TRBV30 to TRBJ1-1; perhaps TRBD1 as D (6 bases). The CDR3 extends over 11 amino acids. V lost 3 bases and J lost 12, with 14 bases in between. The germline V gene encodes CDR1 GTSNPN and CDR2 SVGIG (reference sequence). The CDR3 DNA follows: TGTGCCTGGAGCCAACAGGGTGGACCTTTCTTT. Protein sequence: CAWSQQGGPFF.

The genes are TRBV7-2 and TRBJ1-5; D is unclear. Germline V gene data show CDR1 as SGHTA and CDR2 as FQGNSA. The CDR3 is 14 amino acids. V was clipped by 8 bases and J by 2 bases, with 13 bases between them. CDR3 sequence reads: CASQSNRGNQPQHF. CDR3 sequence (DNA): TGTGCCAGCCAGAGCAATCGGGGCAATCAGCCCCAGCATTTT.

In nucleotides, the CDR3 is TGTGCCAGCAGCTTAGCGGGAGTGCTCACAGATACGCAGTATTTT. Translating gives CASSLAGVLTDTQYF. The chain combines TRBV7-2 with TRBJ2-3; weak D call: TRBD2 (5 bases). The CDR3 runs 15 residues. V gave up 0 bases and J gave up 2 bases, with 9 bases separating them. The V gene's germline CDR1 is SGHTA and CDR2 FQGNSA.

The chain links TRBV5-1 to TRBJ1-4; D is uncertain. V lost 0 bases, J lost 5 bases, and 8 bases lay in between. CDR3 length equals 14 residues. Germline CDR1 and CDR2: SGHRS and YFSETQ. The CDR3 coding sequence is TGCGCCAGCAGCTTGGTTCTTCAGAATGAAAAACTGTTTTTT. Its translation: CASSLVLQNEKLFF.

The chain has TRBV29-1 and TRBJ1-2; unclear D gene. The germline V gene has CDR1 SQVTM and CDR2 ANQGSEA. Trimming removed 2 bases from V and 4 bases from J, with 17 bases in between. CDR3 size: 15 residues. CDR3 DNA sequence: TGCAGCGTTGAAAAGGGTTCGAGGACTGGCTATGGCTACACCTTC. Its protein product is CSVEKGSRTGYGYTF. Full variable domain (outside the CDR3, taken from reference TRBV29-1 and TRBJ1-2): SAVISQKPSRDICQRGTSLTIQCQVDSQVTMMFWYRQQPGQSLTLIATANQGSEATYESGFVIDKFPISRPNLTFSTLTVSNMSPEDSSIYLCSVEKGSRTGYGYTFGSGTRLTVV.

This clone was observed a few times. The chain employs TRBV7-2 and TRBJ2-5, with TRBD1 matching over 9 bases. In germline, CDR1 is SGHTA, CDR2 FQGNSA. J lost 4 bases, V lost 7 bases, and 10 bases had no gene match. The CDR3 has 15 amino acids. The CDR3 region has the DNA TGTGCCAGCAAGAGTGGACAGGGGCTTAGAGAGACCCAGTACTTC. Translating gives CASKSGQGLRETQYF.

This clone came up once. The gene calls are TRBV7-9 and TRBJ2-7, with 13 bases matching TRBD2. Germline loops: CDR1 SEHNR, CDR2 FQNEAQ (reference sequence). This CDR3 is built from 16 residues. The V and J ends lost 5 bases and 2 bases, in that order; junction bases with no gene match: 6. CDR3 residues: CASSPYGTSGTYEQYF. As DNA, the CDR3 is TGTGCCAGCAGCCCATACGGGACTAGCGGGACCTACGAGCAGTACTTC.

The chain uses TRBV2 and TRBJ1-5; tentative D call: TRBD1 (6 bases). Trimming removed 6 bases from V and 4 bases from J, with 22 bases in between. CDR1 and CDR2 from the germline V gene are SNHLY and FYNNEI. The CDR3 covers 17 residues. CDR3 residues: CASSQRRDKVGNQPQHF. As DNA, the CDR3 is TGTGCCAGCAGCCAAAGACGGGACAAAGTCGGAAATCAGCCCCAGCATTTT.

The rearrangement links TRBV25-1 to TRBJ1-6, with D perhaps matching TRBD1 (6 bases). Trimming took 1 base from V and 13 from J, leaving 17 bases between them. Per the germline V gene, CDR1 is MGHDK and CDR2 is SYGVNS. The CDR3 totals 15 residues. This CDR3 reads CASSEFGGPAKPLHF. The CDR3 DNA reads TGTGCCAGCAGTGAATTTGGGGGCCCGGCGAAGCCCCTCCACTTT.

V and J are TRBV28 and TRBJ1-1; 7 nucleotides match TRBD1. The CDR3 contains 14 residues. The V segment lost 7 bases and the J segment 3 bases; nucleotides outside the gene matches: 8. The germline V gene has CDR1 MDHEN and CDR2 SYDVKM. In DNA form, the CDR3 reads TGTGCCAGCAAGCTCTTACAGGGGTACACTGAAGCTTTCTTT. It specifies CASKLLQGYTEAFF.

In DNA, the CDR3 is TGCGCCAGCAGCTTGGGGGACAGGGCTGGGGCCAACGTCCTGACTTTC. As protein: CASSLGDRAGANVLTF. The chain links TRBV5-1 to TRBJ2-6; the match to TRBD1 covers 9 bases. CDR1 is SGHRS and CDR2 is YFSETQ in the germline V gene. The V segment lost 0 bases and the J segment 2 bases; nucleotides outside the gene matches: 0. CDR3 length equals 16 residues.